This entry lists 29 T cell receptor beta chains sequenced from one sample in a study of control samples from healthy donors and cancer patients (dated by TCRdb to 2018 to 2021). Library generation was performed with the immunoSEQ multiplex PCR assay. The table comes from immuneACCESS by way of TCRdb, which keeps in-frame sequences with V and J called. Part of the clones is missing from these tables; in studies checked, under half for an unresolved V gene and the rest for unknown reasons. This sample holds 150,000 to 200,000 clones; around 88% were observed only once. The top ten hold 4% to 6% of the sample. The sample consisted of blood. The receptor set was obtained from a woman in her twenties or thirties in good health.

This clone appeared a few times. The CDR3 here is CASSEADGGRSPLHF. In DNA, the CDR3 is TGTGCCAGCAGTGAAGCGGACGGCGGGAGATCACCCCTCCACTTT. The genes are TRBV6-1 and TRBJ1-6; D remains ambiguous. Looked up from germline, CDR1 is MNHNS and CDR2 is SASEGT. CDR3 length: 15 residues. The V and J ends lost 0 bases and 10 bases respectively, with 13 bases between them.

The V call is TRBV10-3, the J call TRBJ2-3; D may be TRBD2 (6 bases). Germline V gene data show CDR1 as ENHRY and CDR2 as SYGVKD. This CDR3 comprises 17 residues. Trimming pared 6 bases from V and 1 base from J, leaving 20 bases between. The CDR3 sequence is CAISPARGRFGTDTQYF. CDR3 bases: TGTGCCATCAGCCCCGCGCGGGGCCGGTTTGGCACAGATACGCAGTATTTT.

Details on this clone: Other DNA sequences of this sample code for an identical CDR3. V gene TRBV19 combines with J gene TRBJ1-3; D call uncertain. The ends were cut back, 1 base at V and 1 base at J, with 5 bases in the middle. Germline values: CDR1 LNHDA, CDR2 SQIVND (reference sequence). This CDR3 region has 14 residues. CDR3: CASSIAVSGNTIYF. In nucleotides, the CDR3 is TGTGCCAGTAGTATAGCAGTTTCTGGAAACACCATATATTTT.

This chain uses TRBV7-9 with TRBJ2-5; 7 positions agree with TRBD2. Trimming took 4 bases from V and 4 from J; bases not matched to a gene: 3. This CDR3 contains 13 residues. CDR1 and CDR2 (germline): SEHNR, FQNEAQ (reference sequence). CDR3 loop: CASSSTGGETQYF. The CDR3 DNA follows: TGTGCCAGCAGCTCGACGGGAGGAGAGACCCAGTACTTC.

The J gene is TRBJ2-7, the V gene TRBV18, with D perhaps TRBD1 (6 bases). CDR3 length equals 16 residues. V was pared by 1 base and J by 2 bases, with 15 bases between. Per the germline V gene, CDR1 is KGHSH and CDR2 is LQKENI. The CDR3 spells CASSPRPAGVTYEQYF. The DNA of the CDR3 is TGTGCCAGCTCACCACGGCCGGCAGGGGTAACCTACGAGCAGTACTTC.

This chain joins TRBV19 and TRBJ2-7; a possible D gene is TRBD2 (5 bases). Germline CDR1 is LNHDA and CDR2 is SQIVND (reference sequence). The CDR3 is made up of 14 amino acids. The ends were cut back, 9 bases at V and 0 bases at J, with 15 bases in the middle. CDR3 region: CASSRTGSSYEQYF. CDR3 DNA sequence: TGTGCCAGCTCACGAACGGGGAGCTCCTACGAGCAGTACTTC.

V usage is TRBV4-1 and J usage is TRBJ1-5, with no clear D. The germline CDR1 and CDR2 sequences are MGHRA and YSYEKL. The CDR3 length is 16 residues. Trimming pared 1 base from V and 3 bases from J, leaving 13 bases between. CDR3 region: CASSQAGSGNNQPQHF. CDR3 DNA: TGCGCCAGCAGCCAAGCGGGTTCAGGCAACAATCAGCCCCAGCATTTT.

The chain uses TRBV20-1 and TRBJ2-3, with no clear D. Germline-derived CDR1 and CDR2 are DFQATT and SNEGSKA (reference sequence). This CDR3 comprises 11 residues. Trimming took 1 base from V and 5 from J, leaving 4 bases between them. CDR3 residues: CSARVVDTQYF. The DNA of the CDR3 is TGCAGTGCTAGAGTTGTAGATACGCAGTATTTT.

This chain links TRBV4-1 with TRBJ1-2; 7 positions match TRBD1. The CDR3 loop spans 15 amino acids. The germline gives CDR1 MGHRA, CDR2 YSYEKL. The V segment lost 3 bases and the J segment 4 bases; nucleotides outside the gene matches: 8. CDR3 region: CASSQMDRSGYGYTF. The CDR3 coding sequence is TGCGCCAGCAGCCAGATGGACAGGAGTGGCTATGGCTACACCTTC.

This chain connects TRBV6-1 to TRBJ2-7; 11 bases agree with TRBD1. CDR1 MNHNS and CDR2 SASEGT come from the germline V gene. The CDR3 covers 15 residues. After removal of 1 base from V and 2 bases from J, the junction contained 1 base not matched to a gene. This CDR3 is CASSEGTGGPYEQYV. CDR3 sequence (DNA): TGTGCCAGCAGTGAAGGGACAGGGGGCCCCTACGAGCAGTACGTC.

The rearrangement uses TRBV28 and TRBJ1-6, with 7 bases aligning to TRBD1. The ends lost 3 bases at V and 10 bases at J; junction bases unmatched: 6. Germline values: CDR1 MDHEN, CDR2 SYDVKM. CDR3 length: 14 amino acids. CDR3 residues: CASSLYRGGSPLHF. As DNA, the CDR3 is TGTGCCAGCAGTTTGTACAGGGGTGGCTCACCCCTCCACTTT.

The rearrangement joins TRBV24-1 to TRBJ1-4; D is possibly TRBD1 (6 bases). Germline V gene lookup returns CDR1 KGHDR and CDR2 SFDVKD. The CDR3 loop spans 15 amino acids. Trimming took 2 bases from V and 6 from J, leaving 12 bases between them. The CDR3 DNA reads as TGTGCCACCAGTGATTCCCCCGGGGGCGATGAAAAACTGTTTTTT. Encoded protein: CATSDSPGGDEKLFF.

The chain recombines TRBV20-1 with TRBJ2-1; no definite D call. The CDR3 loop spans 11 amino acids. Between the trimmed V and J ends, which lost 3 bases and 8 bases, there was a span of 8 bases. Germline V CDR1 and CDR2: DFQATT, SNEGSKA (reference sequence). The CDR3 loop reads CSARASYEQFF. In nucleotides, the CDR3 is TGCAGTGCTAGGGCTTCCTATGAGCAGTTCTTC.

In this sample, this clone turned up a few times. The chain is built from TRBV6-2 or TRBV6-3 and TRBJ1-2; a possible D gene is TRBD1 (5 bases). Trimming removed 3 bases at V and 8 bases at J, with 16 bases between. Germline V gene sequence: CDR1 MNHEY, CDR2 SVGEGT. The CDR3 covers 14 residues. This chain's CDR3 is CASSYVEGLGGYTF. The CDR3 nucleotides read TGTGCCAGCAGTTATGTTGAGGGGCTCGGCGGCTACACCTTC.

The chain links TRBV28 to TRBJ2-7; 12 bases match TRBD1. Germline-derived CDR1 and CDR2 are MDHEN and SYDVKM. The CDR3 totals 17 residues. V lost 6 bases, J lost 9 bases, and 18 bases stayed unmatched. CDR3 nucleotides: TGTGCCAGCAGCCTAGGGACAGGGGGCGTGTTTGAACGGGGGCAGTACTTC. Its protein is CASSLGTGGVFERGQYF.

The V and J genes are TRBV19 and TRBJ1-2; TRBD1 matches at 7 bases. Trimming removed 5 bases from V and 7 bases from J; junction bases left unmatched: 13. Germline V lookup: CDR1 LNHDA, CDR2 SQIVND (reference sequence). The CDR3 has 15 amino acids. DNA for the CDR3: TGTGCCAGTAGTCGCTCCACTTCAGGGGGAGGTGGCTACACCTTC. Its protein product is CASSRSTSGGGGYTF.

The V and J genes are TRBV18 and TRBJ1-1, with TRBD1 matching over 8 bases. The ends lost 2 bases at V and 3 bases at J; junction bases unmatched: 11. The V gene's germline CDR1 is KGHSH and CDR2 LQKENI. The CDR3 sequence is 17 residues long. CDR3 coding DNA: TGTGCCAGCTCACCAAGAACAGGGGGACGTTGGGACACTGAAGCTTTCTTT. It codes for CASSPRTGGRWDTEAFF.

This clone showed up just a few times. The rearrangement links TRBV18 to TRBJ2-5; unclear D gene. V was trimmed by 3 bases and J by 4 bases, leaving 12 bases between them. CDR1 KGHSH and CDR2 LQKENI come from the germline V gene. The CDR3 totals 14 residues. The CDR3 region has the DNA TGTGCCAGCTCACCCAGCAACGTAGTAGAGACCCAGTACTTC. It encodes CASSPSNVVETQYF. Full variable domain (rest looked up from reference TRBV18 and TRBJ2-5): NAGVMQNPRHLVRRRGQEARLRCSPMKGHSHVYWYRQLPEEGLKFMVYLQKENIIDESGMPKERFSAEFPKEGPSILRIQQVVRGDSAAYFCASSPSNVVETQYFGPGTRLLVL.

The chain combines TRBV5-1 with TRBJ1-3, with a tentative D call TRBD1 (6 bases). The CDR3 is made up of 16 amino acids. V lost 0 bases and J 3 bases, leaving 13 bases between the germline ends. The germline gives CDR1 SGHRS, CDR2 YFSETQ. CDR3 sequence (DNA): TGCGCCAGCAGCTTGGGGATACAGGGTCTTGGAAACACCATATATTTT. It specifies CASSLGIQGLGNTIYF.

The V call is TRBV28, the J call TRBJ2-3; TRBD2 aligns across 9 bases. Germline V gene sequence: CDR1 MDHEN, CDR2 SYDVKM. Germline trimming cut 6 bases from V and 2 bases from J; bases unmatched to any gene: 6. The CDR3 runs to 15 residues. The CDR3 loop is CASSAAGGYTDTQYF. The CDR3 coding sequence is TGTGCCAGCAGCGCCGCGGGGGGGTACACAGATACGCAGTATTTT.

The chain couples TRBV30 to TRBJ2-2; D perhaps matches TRBD2 (5 bases). Looked up from germline, CDR1 is GTSNPN and CDR2 is SVGIG (reference sequence). The CDR3 is made up of 13 amino acids. V shed 8 bases and J shed 9 bases, with 19 bases lying between them. As DNA, the CDR3 is TGTGCCCGGGGTTCCCCCGCTAACCGGGAGCTGTTTTTT. This sequence encodes CARGSPANRELFF.

This chain connects TRBV29-1 to TRBJ2-7; D possibly uses TRBD1 or TRBD2 (5 bases each). This CDR3 has 14 residues. Germline V gene lookup returns CDR1 SQVTM and CDR2 ANQGSEA. The V end lost 3 bases, the J end lost 1 base, and 13 bases lay between the germline ends. CDR3 sequence: CSVDGWGRSYEQYF. CDR3 nucleotides: TGCAGCGTTGATGGGTGGGGACGGTCCTACGAGCAGTACTTC.

The chain combines TRBV6-5 with TRBJ2-7; no firm D call. The CDR3 covers 15 residues. V was trimmed by 5 bases and J by 0 bases, leaving 14 bases between them. In germline, CDR1 is MNHEY, CDR2 SVGAGI. CDR3 DNA: TGTGCCAGCAGTCCTATCTCATATTCCTCCTACGAGCAGTACTTC. This codes for CASSPISYSSYEQYF.

The J gene is TRBJ1-1, the V gene TRBV28; no reliable D call. V was shortened by 5 bases and J by 1 base, with 8 bases between the two germline ends. The CDR3 runs 13 residues. Germline V lookup: CDR1 MDHEN, CDR2 SYDVKM. CDR3 sequence reads: CASSPPKNTEAFF. DNA for the CDR3: TGTGCCAGCAGTCCCCCTAAGAACACTGAAGCTTTCTTT.

The J gene is TRBJ2-3, the V gene TRBV5-8; TRBD2 agrees at 10 bases. The CDR3 runs to 16 residues. The V gene's germline CDR1 is SGHTS and CDR2 YDEGEE. Trimming took 6 bases from V and 0 from J; bases not matched to a gene: 7. The CDR3 coding sequence is TGTGCCAGCACCCAAGGACTAGCGGCAAGCACAGATACGCAGTATTTT. Translating it yields CASTQGLAASTDTQYF.

This clone was observed a single time. This sequence joins TRBV28 and TRBJ2-2; no definite D call. The CDR3 loop spans 13 amino acids. V dropped 5 bases and J dropped 1 base, with 5 bases sitting between them. Per germline, CDR1 MDHEN and CDR2 SYDVKM. The CDR3 sequence: CASSKQNTGELFF. In nucleotides, the CDR3 is TGTGCCAGCAGTAAACAGAACACCGGGGAGCTGTTTTTT.

The chain links TRBV4-1 to TRBJ2-1, with D perhaps given as TRBD1 or TRBD2 (5 bases each). Germline loops: CDR1 MGHRA, CDR2 YSYEKL. The CDR3 is 14 residues long. V was shortened by 3 bases and J by 7 bases, with 13 bases between the two germline ends. The CDR3 coding sequence is TGCGCCAGCAGCCACTGGGACCCGGCAAATGAGCAGTTCTTC. Translating gives CASSHWDPANEQFF.

Only a few counts were recorded for this clone. The chain recombines TRBV12-3 or TRBV12-4 with TRBJ2-5; D possibly corresponds to TRBD2 (6 bases). The CDR3 sequence is 13 residues long. The V end lost 7 bases, the J end lost 7 bases, and 16 bases lay between the germline ends. CDR3 protein: CASTPSAGGTQYF. The CDR3 nucleotides are TGTGCCAGCACCCCATCGGCCGGGGGGACCCAGTACTTC.

The chain combines TRBV9 with TRBJ2-7; 9 positions match TRBD1. The V gene's germline CDR1 is SGDLS and CDR2 YYNGEE. V trimming: 0 bases; J trimming: 1 base; junction bases outside the gene matches: 2. There are 15 residues in the CDR3. In nucleotides, the CDR3 is TGTGCCAGCAGCGTAGGCGGGACAGGGTCCTACGAGCAGTACTTC. Residues: CASSVGGTGSYEQYF.